Listed below are T cell receptor beta chains from one sample, sequenced in a study of blood T cell repertoires in COVID-19. TCRdb's copy holds only in-frame clones and misses some; the assay was immunoSEQ multiplex PCR. The repertoire has a few hundred thousand clones, 88% of them found once; the top ten carry less than 1.5%. Sequenced input: PBMCs or T cells enriched from blood (not recorded which). These receptors were collected from a woman between 18 and 29 years old who had been exposed to COVID-19. Each CDR3 is given with its conserved first and last residue. D genes are given only for firm matches. Clone size is shown for a subset of rows, as once, few, many or a class of expanded clone.

>NA|TRBD2|14|TRBV6-4|TRBJ2-1
CASTAGGLYNEQFF
TGTGCCAGCACAGCGGGAGGCCTCTACAATGAGCAGTTCTTC
>NA|NA|15|TRBV12-2|TRBJ2-7
CASRPAWAISYEQYF
TGTGCAAGTCGCCCCGCGTGGGCAATCTCCTACGAGCAGTACTTC
>NA|NA|16|TRBV5-8|TRBJ2-7
CASSLVGRGAWNEQYF
TGTGCCAGCAGCTTGGTGGGCAGGGGGGCTTGGAACGAGCAGTACTTC
>NA|TRBD1|17|TRBV27|TRBJ2-7
CASSLRGTDRAGLKQYF
TGTGCCAGCAGTTTAAGGGGGACGGACAGGGCCGGGTTGAAGCAGTACTTC
>NA|NA|14|TRBV3-1/TRBV3-2|TRBJ2-5
CASSRIVEEETQYF
TGTGCCAGCAGCCGTATAGTTGAGGAAGAGACCCAGTACTTC
>NA|NA|14|TRBV7-9|TRBJ2-5
CASSSPRGLETQYF
TGTGCCAGCAGCTCCCCCCGGGGGTTAGAGACCCAGTACTTC
>NA|TRBD2|17|TRBV19|TRBJ2-4
CASSITRGALAKNIQYF
TGTGCCAGTAGTATTACGCGGGGGGCTTTAGCCAAAAACATTCAGTACTTC
>NA|TRBD2|17|TRBV11-3|TRBJ2-1
CASSLPPRELNYNEQFF
TGTGCCAGCAGCTTACCTCCGCGGGAGCTAAACTACAATGAGCAGTTCTTC
>NA|TRBD2|23|TRBV5-1|TRBJ2-1
CASRHPLDRGLAGGRSSYNEQFF
TGCGCCAGCAGACACCCACTCGACAGAGGCCTAGCGGGAGGCCGAAGCTCCTACAATGAGCAGTTCTTC
>few|NA|13|TRBV15|TRBJ2-7
CATSSRGAREQYF
TGTGCCACCAGTAGCAGGGGGGCTCGTGAGCAGTACTTC
>NA|TRBD2|16|TRBV9|TRBJ2-3
CASSAGLAGGTDTQYF
TGTGCCAGCAGCGCGGGACTAGCGGGGGGCACAGATACGCAGTATTTT
>NA|NA|13|TRBV23-1|TRBJ1-2
CASSNPGARGYTF
TGCGCCAGCAGCAATCCAGGGGCGCGGGGCTACACCTTC